Listed below are T cell receptor beta chains from one sample, sequenced in a study of low-dose radiotherapy and immunotherapy resistance in tumors. Each CDR3 protein gets one entry after TCRdb re-called the reads with MiXCR. Of just over 90,000 distinct CDR3 sequences detected, more than 20% appear once; the ten largest clones hold around 13%. Sample: PBMCs, taken after low-dose radiotherapy plus immunotherapy. The source of these receptors is a female donor with ovarian cancer. The CDR3 runs from the conserved cysteine through the conserved F or W. D genes are given only for firm matches. Not all rows give a size; the values are once, few, many and, for expanded clones, a class.

NA	TRBV6-2/TRBV6-3	TRBJ2-5	NA	TGTGCCAGCAGTTCCTATCCGAGAACAGGGAGCGACCAAGAGACCCAGTACTTC	CASSSYPRTGSDQETQYF
many	TRBV19	TRBJ2-6	NA	TGTGCCAGTAGTGCTAGGGTGGGTGGTTCTGGGGCCAACGTCCTGACTTTC	CASSARVGGSGANVLTF
NA	TRBV6-5	TRBJ2-4	NA	TGTGCCAGCAGGATAGCATTCTCGCTCAGGGACGGCAAAAACATTCAGTACTTC	CASRIAFSLRDGKNIQYF
few	TRBV28	TRBJ2-3	NA	TGTGCCAGCAGTTCAGGTACAGATACGCAGTATTTT	CASSSGTDTQYF
many	TRBV29-1	TRBJ2-5	NA	TGCAGCGTTGAACTGATGGAGGGGATAGAGACCCAGTACTTC	CSVELMEGIETQYF
many	TRBV5-4	TRBJ2-5	TRBD2	TGTGCCAGCAGCTTGGGCGGGAGGGCAGTTCGCGAGACCCAGTACTTC	CASSLGGRAVRETQYF
NA	TRBV20-1	TRBJ2-5	NA	TGCAGTGCTTCCCCCTCCGAAGAGACCCAGTACTTC	CSASPSEETQYF
many	TRBV5-1	TRBJ2-7	NA	TGCGCCAGCAGCTTGGACGGGGGCTCCTACGAGCAGTACTTC	CASSLDGGSYEQYF
few	TRBV5-1	TRBJ1-5	NA	TGCGCCAGCAGCTTGGAGGGTCAGCCCCAGCATTTT	CASSLEGQPQHF
many	TRBV27	TRBJ2-5	NA	TGTGCCAGCAGTGTTACCGGGACCCAGAGGGCCCAGTACTTC	CASSVTGTQRAQYF
many	TRBV5-1	TRBJ2-3	NA	TGCGCCAGCAGCAGGGAGGGGGCGGCAGATACGCAGTATTTT	CASSREGAADTQYF
many	TRBV4-3	TRBJ1-6	NA	TGCGCCAGCAGCCACGCCCGGGGTAGGGGAGTAAGGAATTCACCCCTCCACTTT	CASSHARGRGVRNSPLHF
many	TRBV19	TRBJ1-6	TRBD1	TGTGCCAGTAGTATAGTTCGACAGGGGGCATTGAAGAATTCACCCCTCCACTTT	CASSIVRQGALKNSPLHF
many	TRBV4-1	TRBJ2-7	TRBD2	TGCGCCAGCAGCCAGGCGGGAGCCATGGGGGAGCAGTACTTC	CASSQAGAMGEQYF
NA	TRBV12-3/TRBV12-4	TRBJ2-4	NA	TGTGCCAGCGGTTGGACAGGAGGGGGCATTCAGTACTTC	CASGWTGGGIQYF
many	TRBV27	TRBJ2-2	NA	TGTGCCAGCAGTTTCTTGGGGTACACCGGGGAGCTGTTTTTT	CASSFLGYTGELFF
many	TRBV4-3	TRBJ2-1	TRBD2	TGCGCCAGCAGCCTTAGACTAGCGGGAGATTTGTGGCGGTCCTACAATGAGCAGTTCTTC	CASSLRLAGDLWRSYNEQFF
many	TRBV20-1	TRBJ1-5	NA	TGCAGTGCTAGAAAAACCAGGGGAATCGATCAGCCCCAGCATTTT	CSARKTRGIDQPQHF
many	TRBV28	TRBJ2-6	NA	TGTGCCAGCAGTTTCCAAGGCGGCATAGCCTCTGGGGCCAACGTCCTGACTTTC	CASSFQGGIASGANVLTF
NA	TRBV7-8	TRBJ2-3	TRBD1	TGTGCCAGCAGCTTACAGGGGGCATCAGATACGCAGTATTTT	CASSLQGASDTQYF
NA	TRBV10-3	TRBJ1-1	NA	TGTGCCATCAGTGAGAAAGGAGGGGTTGCTGAAGCTTTCTTT	CAISEKGGVAEAFF
many	TRBV5-5	TRBJ2-1	NA	TGTGCCAGCAGCTTGGGGGGGAAACTAGGAAGCTCCTACAATGAGCAGTTCTTC	CASSLGGKLGSSYNEQFF
NA	TRBV7-6	TRBJ2-1	NA	NA	CASTNQTALYFCATSDPRGTEQFF
many	TRBV4-3	TRBJ1-1	NA	TGCGCCAGCAGCCAAGATCGCGGTATCCAGGGGGCTTTCTTT	CASSQDRGIQGAFF
NA	TRBV5-8	TRBJ2-3	TRBD2	TGTGCCAGCAGCTTGGGGCTAGCGGTCATCACAGATACGCAGTATTTT	CASSLGLAVITDTQYF
many	TRBV19	TRBJ1-1	NA	TGTGCCAGTAGTACAACAGGGTTCAGTAACACTGAAGCTTTCTTT	CASSTTGFSNTEAFF
many	TRBV7-2	TRBJ2-2	NA	TGTGCCAGCAGCTTAAACAGAAACACCGGGGAGCTGTTTTTT	CASSLNRNTGELFF
many	TRBV7-9	TRBJ2-6	NA	TGTGCCAGCAGCTTAGTACTGGGTACCGGGGCCAACGTCCTGACTTTC	CASSLVLGTGANVLTF
NA	TRBV14	TRBJ2-1	NA	TGTGCCAGCAGCCCCTCCGGGACACAAGCTTTTATCTCCTACAATGAGCAGTTCTTC	CASSPSGTQAFISYNEQFF
many	TRBV29-1	TRBJ2-1	TRBD1	TGCAGCGTTGATAGGGACAGGGTACTCCTCGATGAGCAGTTCTTC	CSVDRDRVLLDEQFF
many	TRBV20-1	TRBJ2-1	TRBD2	TGCAGTGCTAGAGATAGCGGGGGTCGCTCCTACAATGAGCAGTTCTTC	CSARDSGGRSYNEQFF
few	TRBV27	TRBJ2-7	NA	TGTGCCAGCGGGGCCTACGAGCAGTACTTC	CASGAYEQYF
many	TRBV15	TRBJ1-5	NA	TGTGCCACCAGCAGAGATAGGGGTTCGGGCAATCAGCCCCAGCATTTT	CATSRDRGSGNQPQHF
many	TRBV6-5	TRBJ2-7	NA	TGTGCCAGCAGTTACGCTGGGTTGGGTGAGCAGTACTTC	CASSYAGLGEQYF
many	TRBV29-1	TRBJ1-5	NA	TGCAGCGTCACGGACAGTTACAATCAGCCCCAGCATTTT	CSVTDSYNQPQHF
many	TRBV10-3	TRBJ2-7	NA	TGTGCCATCCGGACCGAGCCTTCCTACGAGCAGTACTTC	CAIRTEPSYEQYF
NA	TRBV5-1	TRBJ2-7	TRBD1	TGCGCCAGCAGCTTTAAGTCGACAGGGATTTCCTACGAGCAGTACTTC	CASSFKSTGISYEQYF
many	TRBV20-1	TRBJ2-3	TRBD2	TGCAGTGCTAGATCGGGTGCCGCGCGGGAGGGCACAGATACGCAGTATTTT	CSARSGAAREGTDTQYF
few	TRBV2	TRBJ2-1	TRBD2	TGTGCCAGCAGTGAACTAGCGGGGGCCGTGGTGGGTTTCTTC	CASSELAGAVVGFF
many	TRBV7-8	TRBJ1-2	TRBD1	TGTGCCAGCAGCTTAGGGGGCAGGGGGGGCTATGGCTACACCTTC	CASSLGGRGGYGYTF
many	TRBV28	TRBJ2-3	TRBD1	TGTGCCAGCAGCAGAAGACAGGGGGCAAGTACGCAGTATTTT	CASSRRQGASTQYF
many	TRBV20-1	TRBJ2-7	TRBD2	TGCAGTGCATACCCGGGACTAGCGGGAGTGTACTCCGGCGAGCAGTACTTC	CSAYPGLAGVYSGEQYF
many	TRBV15	TRBJ2-5	TRBD2	TGTGCCACCAGCAAGGGGCTAGCGGGGGCGCCGGGAGAGACCCAGTACTTC	CATSKGLAGAPGETQYF